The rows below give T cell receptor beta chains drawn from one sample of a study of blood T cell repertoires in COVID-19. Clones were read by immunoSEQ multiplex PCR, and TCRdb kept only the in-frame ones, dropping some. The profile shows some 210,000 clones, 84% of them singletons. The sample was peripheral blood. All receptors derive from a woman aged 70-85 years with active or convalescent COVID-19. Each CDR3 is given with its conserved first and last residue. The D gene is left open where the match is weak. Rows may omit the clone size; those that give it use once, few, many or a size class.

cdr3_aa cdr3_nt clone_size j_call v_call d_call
CASSDRGGNEKLFF TGTGCCAGCAGTGATCGGGGGGGCAATGAAAAACTGTTTTTT - TRBJ1-4 TRBV6-1 -
CASSVDLRGAVDGYTF TGTGCCAGCAGCGTAGATCTCAGGGGGGCGGTGGATGGCTACACCTTC - TRBJ1-2 TRBV7-2 TRBD1
CASSLLSTGELFF TGTGCCAGCAGCTTACTTTCCACCGGGGAGCTGTTTTTT - TRBJ2-2 TRBV7-9 -
CASSPLHWGPNLSTNEKLFF TGTGCCAGCAGTCCCCTACATTGGGGGCCAAACCTTTCAACTAATGAAAAACTGTTTTTT - TRBJ1-4 TRBV28 -
CASSSHPAYNEQFF TGTGCCAGCAGCTCCCATCCGGCCTACAATGAGCAGTTCTTC - TRBJ2-1 TRBV7-3 -
CASSNGRKVEQYF TGTGCCAGCAGTAACGGGAGAAAAGTCGAGCAGTACTTC - TRBJ2-7 TRBV2 -
CASSDLAGGEYEQFF TGTGCCAGCAGCGACTTAGCGGGAGGGGAGTATGAGCAGTTCTTC - TRBJ2-1 TRBV7-8 TRBD2
CASSPGRSEQFF TGTGCCAGCAGTCCTGGGAGATCTGAGCAGTTCTTC once TRBJ2-1 TRBV11-3 -
CASSSTGGSGNTIYF TGTGCCAGCAGCTCAACAGGGGGCTCTGGAAACACCATATATTTT - TRBJ1-3 TRBV28 TRBD1
CASSPRDEQFF TGTGCCAGCTCACCGAGGGATGAGCAGTTCTTC - TRBJ2-1 TRBV18 -
CASSLSGGGGRPNYGYTF TGTGCCAGCAGCTTATCCGGGGGCGGGGGACGCCCCAACTATGGCTACACCTTC - TRBJ1-2 TRBV7-2 -
CASSRTSGYEQYF TGTGCCAGCAGCCGGACTAGCGGCTACGAGCAGTACTTC - TRBJ2-7 TRBV3-1/TRBV3-2 TRBD2
CASSIDLDSLSYNEQFF TGTGCCAGTAGTATAGATCTGGACAGTCTCTCCTACAATGAGCAGTTCTTC many TRBJ2-1 TRBV19 -
CASSATAIAKNIQYF TGCGCCAGCAGCGCGACAGCTATAGCCAAAAACATTCAGTACTTC - TRBJ2-4 TRBV10-2 -
CASSLGEGTGEQYF TGTGCCAGCAGCTTAGGGGAGGGCACCGGCGAGCAGTACTTC - TRBJ2-7 TRBV7-9 TRBD2
CASSGQGVNEQFF TGTGCCAGCAGCGGGCAGGGGGTCAATGAGCAGTTCTTC - TRBJ2-1 TRBV28 TRBD1
CATREAGEGSEQFF TGTGCCACCAGGGAAGCGGGGGAGGGCAGTGAGCAGTTCTTC once TRBJ2-1 TRBV15 TRBD2
CASSPGGPGSTDTQYF TGTGCCAGCAGCCCGGGAGGGCCAGGTAGCACAGATACGCAGTATTTT - TRBJ2-3 TRBV5-6 TRBD2
CASSLRTGLYEQYF TGTGCCAGCAGCCTTAGGACAGGGCTCTACGAGCAGTACTTC - TRBJ2-7 TRBV7-9 TRBD1
CSVEVNSNYEQYF TGCAGCGTTGAAGTGAACAGCAACTACGAGCAGTACTTC few TRBJ2-7 TRBV29-1 -
CASSRLLGGGSLDTQYF TGCGCCAGCAGCCGGCTGTTGGGCGGGGGTAGTTTAGATACGCAGTATTTT - TRBJ2-3 TRBV4-1 TRBD2
CASTQGQGNQPQHF TGTGCCAGCACCCAAGGACAGGGAAATCAGCCCCAGCATTTT - TRBJ1-5 TRBV6-5 TRBD1
CASSDLAGGSYNEQFF TGTGCCAGCAGTGACCTAGCGGGAGGGTCCTACAATGAGCAGTTCTTC - TRBJ2-1 TRBV6-1 TRBD2
CASSPADTDTQYF TGTGCCAGCAGCCCCGCGGACACAGATACGCAGTATTTT - TRBJ2-3 TRBV7-3 -
CASSFRTSGSNEQYF TGTGCCAGCAGTTTCCGGACTAGCGGGAGTAACGAGCAGTACTTC - TRBJ2-7 TRBV6-5 TRBD2
CASKEEWNTEAFF TGTGCCAGCAAGGAGGAATGGAACACTGAAGCTTTCTTT - TRBJ1-1 TRBV6-5 -
CSVEGFSGRALETQYF TGCAGCGTTGAAGGCTTTAGCGGGAGGGCCTTGGAGACCCAGTACTTC - TRBJ2-5 TRBV29-1 TRBD2
CASSHSGAAYNEQFF TGTGCCAGCAGCCATAGCGGGGCCGCCTACAATGAGCAGTTCTTC - TRBJ2-1 TRBV7-9 TRBD2
CASRSGGGSYEQYF TGTGCCAGCAGGTCTGGCGGGGGGTCCTACGAGCAGTACTTC - TRBJ2-7 TRBV3-1/TRBV3-2 TRBD2
CASSPSGQGDEKLFF TGTGCCAGCAGTCCCTCGGGACAGGGAGATGAAAAACTGTTTTTT - TRBJ1-4 TRBV6-5 TRBD1
CASSSMKGMNIQYF TGTGCCAGCAGCTCCATGAAGGGGATGAACATTCAGTACTTC - TRBJ2-4 TRBV6-2/TRBV6-3 -
CASRKQGSADTQYF TGTGCCAGCAGAAAACAGGGATCAGCAGATACGCAGTATTTT - TRBJ2-3 TRBV6-4 -
CASSYSLTGVEAFF TGTGCCAGCAGTTACTCGTTGACAGGGGTAGAAGCTTTCTTT - TRBJ1-1 TRBV6-5 TRBD1
CASSASRASGKVEQFF TGTGCCAGCAGCGCTAGCAGGGCTAGCGGGAAGGTTGAGCAGTTCTTC once TRBJ2-1 TRBV7-2 TRBD2
CASSLAPHTTGLQETQYF TGTGCCAGCAGCTTAGCGCCTCATACGACGGGACTCCAAGAGACCCAGTACTTC - TRBJ2-5 TRBV7-2 -
CASSLRQAYEQYF TGTGCCAGCAGTTTAAGACAAGCCTACGAGCAGTACTTC - TRBJ2-7 TRBV28 -
CASSRSGQQGSYNEQFF TGTGCCAGCTCACGCTCGGGACAGCAAGGTTCCTACAATGAGCAGTTCTTC - TRBJ2-1 TRBV18 TRBD1
CASSFRTEAYAQYF TGTGCCAGCAGCTTCCGGACAGAGGCCTACGCGCAGTACTTC - TRBJ2-7 TRBV14 -
CASSGLADRTDTQYF TGTGCCAGCAGCGGACTAGCGGACCGCACAGATACGCAGTATTTT - TRBJ2-3 TRBV6-5 TRBD2
CASTVGVESYNEQFF TGTGCCAGCACCGTAGGAGTTGAGTCCTACAATGAGCAGTTCTTC many TRBJ2-1 TRBV6-5 -
CASSLGRRLQETQYF TGTGCCAGCAGCTTAGGGCGGAGGCTCCAAGAGACCCAGTACTTC - TRBJ2-5 TRBV7-7 -
CASSFPPIGRASTQYF TGTGCCAGCAGCTTCCCCCCTATAGGGAGGGCCTCTACCCAGTACTTC - TRBJ2-5 TRBV7-9 TRBD2
CASSPRTFTGELFF TGTGCCAGCAGCCCAAGGACTTTCACCGGGGAGCTGTTTTTT - TRBJ2-2 TRBV7-2 -
CASRGQGNYNSPLHF TGTGCCAGCAGAGGACAGGGGAACTATAATTCACCCCTCCACTTT - TRBJ1-6 TRBV28 TRBD1
CASSLFRQLDYEQYF TGTGCCAGCAGCTTGTTCCGACAGCTAGACTACGAGCAGTACTTC - TRBJ2-7 TRBV5-4 -
CASSPPGGRGDTQYF TGTGCCAGCAGCCCCCCCGGCGGGAGGGGAGATACGCAGTATTTT - TRBJ2-3 TRBV7-8 TRBD2
CASSFFTGGYPREKETQYF TGTGCCAGCAGCTTTTTCACAGGGGGATACCCCAGAGAAAAAGAGACCCAGTACTTC - TRBJ2-5 TRBV7-3 TRBD1
CASSLGRGASSYNEQFF TGTGCCAGCAGCTTAGGACGCGGTGCCAGCTCCTACAATGAGCAGTTCTTC - TRBJ2-1 TRBV11-2 -
CASSQAGTPGDEQFF TGTGCCAGCAGCCAAGCAGGGACCCCGGGAGATGAGCAGTTCTTC - TRBJ2-1 TRBV7-6 -
CASSPGGDGQPQHF TGTGCCAGCAGTCCAGGGGGCGACGGTCAGCCCCAGCATTTT - TRBJ1-5 TRBV6-6 TRBD1
CASSGQSSYNEQFF TGCGCCAGCAGTGGACAGAGCTCCTACAATGAGCAGTTCTTC - TRBJ2-1 TRBV10-1 -